The clone carrying this T cell receptor beta chain has at least ten counts. Time point reported: blood at routine non-recurrence follow-up after resection. Unsorted samples of tumor, nontumor lung or frozen PBMC had their whole RNA sequenced. This sample was included in a study of spatial heterogeneity in lung cancer. TCRdb passed the 5' RACE reads through MiXCR, listing each CDR3 protein once. The sample yields roughly 24,000 distinct CDR3 sequences, more than 9.5% seen once. The receptor was derived from a male donor with early-stage non-small cell lung cancer. The sample here was PBMCs, taken at follow-up.

The CDR3: CASSFTGNTEAFF. Written as DNA, the CDR3 is TGTGCCAGCAGCTTTACAGGGAACACTGAAGCTTTCTTT. The chain joins TRBV7-8 to TRBJ1-1, with D possibly TRBD1 on 5 matching bases. Germline V CDR1 and CDR2: SGHVS, FQNEAQ. The CDR3 contains 13 residues. Between the trimmed V and J ends, which lost 3 bases and 1 base, there was a span of 6 bases.